The rows below give T cell receptor beta chains drawn from one sample of a study of T cell clones after liver transplantation. The protocol was immunoSEQ multiplex PCR, while the TCRdb copy is restricted to in-frame clones and leaves out a portion. Seen here are 72,000 or so clones, less than 85% observed once, and the top ten hold less than 3.5%. Sequenced material: CD4+ T cells from blood, taken at the 22-month timepoint. Source of these receptors: a human patient who received a liver transplant. Some T cells may have originated in the graft donor. Both conserved end residues are part of each CDR3. The D gene is left open where the match is weak.

j_call d_call v_call cdr3_nt cdr3_aa
TRBJ2-3 NA TRBV2 TGTGCCAGCAGGGGCGGACTTTCCACAGATACGCAGTATTTT CASRGGLSTDTQYF
TRBJ2-3 NA TRBV9 TGTGCCAGCAGCGTAGCTGGGGTGGGGCCAGATACGCAGTATTTT CASSVAGVGPDTQYF
TRBJ1-1 NA TRBV14 TGTGCCAGCAGCCAAGGGGGGTGGTTAGCTTTCTTT CASSQGGWLAFF
TRBJ2-1 TRBD2 TRBV28 TGTGCCAGCGGGACTAGCGGGTTGAGCTCCTACAATGAGCAGTTCTTC CASGTSGLSSYNEQFF
TRBJ1-1 TRBD1 TRBV7-9 TGTGCCAGCAGCTTCGAGGACAGGGGTGGGAAAGCTTTCTTT CASSFEDRGGKAFF
TRBJ2-5 NA TRBV27 TGTGCCAGCAGCACCCTGGGACCCCAAGAGACCCAGTACTTC CASSTLGPQETQYF
TRBJ2-1 NA TRBV7-6 TGTGCCAGCAGCTTGAGGGCCTCGGAGCAGTTCTTC CASSLRASEQFF
TRBJ2-1 TRBD2 TRBV5-1 TGCGCCAGCACCCCGACTAGCGGGAATGCCTACAATGAGCAGTTCTTC CASTPTSGNAYNEQFF
TRBJ1-4 NA TRBV13 TGTGCCAGCAGCTCCTCGAGGGCGGGGAGGGATGAAAAACTGTTTTTT CASSSSRAGRDEKLFF
TRBJ2-7 NA TRBV7-9 TGTGCCAGCAGCTTAACCGGGCTGGGAGTGTACGAGCAGTACTTC CASSLTGLGVYEQYF
TRBJ1-2 NA TRBV4-3 TGCGCCAGCAGCCAAGATGTTACAGGGTGGGGCTACACCTTC CASSQDVTGWGYTF